This T cell receptor beta chain was recorded in a study of cytotoxic CD8 clonotypes in ibrutinib-treated CLL. Study information: The patients, roughly ten relapsed/refractory and approximately 14 treatment-naive, included about 18 who were IGHV unmutated.

TCRdb's copy holds only in-frame clones and misses some; the assay was immunoSEQ multiplex PCR. This sample carries some 150,000 clones, about 75% of them seen once, and the ten largest clones take approximately 5.1%. The CDR3 covers 15 residues. The V gene end was trimmed by 5 bases and the J gene end by 8 bases; junction bases not matched to a gene: 7. CDR1 SGHVS and CDR2 FQNEAQ come from the germline V gene. The clonotype originates from a human donor with chronic lymphocytic leukemia. The V call is TRBV7-8, the J call TRBJ1-6; 9 bases are a match to TRBD1. This sample comprised PBMCs, obtained after 24 months of ibrutinib treatment. The CDR3 reads CASSPRTGEDSPLHF. DNA of the CDR3: TGTGCCAGCAGCCCCCGGACAGGGGAGGATTCACCCCTCCACTTT.